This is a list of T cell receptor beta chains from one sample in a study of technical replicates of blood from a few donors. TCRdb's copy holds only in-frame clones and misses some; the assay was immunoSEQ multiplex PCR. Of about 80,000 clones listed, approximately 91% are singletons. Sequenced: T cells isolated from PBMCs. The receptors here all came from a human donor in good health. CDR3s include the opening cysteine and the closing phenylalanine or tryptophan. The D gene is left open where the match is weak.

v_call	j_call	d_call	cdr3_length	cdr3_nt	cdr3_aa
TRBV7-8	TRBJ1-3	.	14	TGTGCCAGCAGCTTAGACAGGGCCGGAAACACCATATATTTT	CASSLDRAGNTIYF
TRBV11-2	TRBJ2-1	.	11	TGTGCCAGCACCCAACAGTCTGAGCAGTTCTTC	CASTQQSEQFF
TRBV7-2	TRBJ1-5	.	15	TGTGCCAGCAGTCGCGACAGGAATAGCAATCAGCCCCAGCATTTT	CASSRDRNSNQPQHF
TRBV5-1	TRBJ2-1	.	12	TGCGCCAGCAGTAATACCTACAATGAGCAGTTCTTC	CASSNTYNEQFF
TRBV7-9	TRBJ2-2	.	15	TGTGCCAGCAGCTCACAAAGGGGGTACACCGGGGAGCTGTTTTTT	CASSSQRGYTGELFF
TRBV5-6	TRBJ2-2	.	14	TGTGCCAGCAGCTTGGACACGAACACCGGGGAGCTGTTTTTT	CASSLDTNTGELFF
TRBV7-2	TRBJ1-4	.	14	TGTGCCAGCAGCTTAGCGCAAGGGGTAGAAAAACTGTTTTTT	CASSLAQGVEKLFF
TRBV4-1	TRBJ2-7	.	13	TGCGCCAGCAGCCAAGATCTTCTCAGGGTAGAGTACTTC	CASSQDLLRVEYF
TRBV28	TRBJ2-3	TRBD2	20	TGTGCCAGCAGTTTCGGACCCGAGCGGGAGGACCGTCCTAGCACAGATACGCAGTATTTT	CASSFGPEREDRPSTDTQYF
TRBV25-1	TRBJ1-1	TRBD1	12	TGTGCCAGCTCCGACAGGGGGTCTGAAGCTTTCTTT	CASSDRGSEAFF
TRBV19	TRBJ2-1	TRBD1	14	TGTGCCAGTAGTGCCCCCTGGGACAGCAATGAGCAGTTCTTC	CASSAPWDSNEQFF
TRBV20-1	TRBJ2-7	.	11	TGCAGTGCTAGCGGGGACTACGAGCAGTACTTC	CSASGDYEQYF
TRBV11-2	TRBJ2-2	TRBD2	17	TGTGCCAGCAGCGGCAGTCCGGGACTAGTTTTCACCGGGGAGCTGTTTTTT	CASSGSPGLVFTGELFF
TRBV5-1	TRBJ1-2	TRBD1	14	TGCGCCAGCAGCGGGCTGGGACAGGGCTATGGCTACACCTTC	CASSGLGQGYGYTF
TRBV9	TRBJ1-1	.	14	TGTGCCAGCAGCGGCGGGGGGGGCAGAACTGAAGCTTTCTTT	CASSGGGGRTEAFF
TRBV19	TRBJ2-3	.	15	TGTGCCAGTAGTATGCGCCTAGCTAGCACAGATACGCAGTATTTT	CASSMRLASTDTQYF
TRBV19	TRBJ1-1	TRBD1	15	TGTGCCAGTAGTGTCTCGACAGGGGTGAACACTGAAGCTTTCTTT	CASSVSTGVNTEAFF
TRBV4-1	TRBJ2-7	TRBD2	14	TGCGCCAGCAGCCTAGCGGGAGGAGCCTACGAGCAGTACTTC	CASSLAGGAYEQYF